This T cell receptor beta chain was captured by sequencing in a study of beta chain features in type 1 diabetes. The investigators reverse transcribed all of the isolated RNA, so they sequenced expressed TCRB transcripts. The assay was immunoSEQ multiplex PCR, and TCRdb's table has in-frame clones only and misses some. The sample carries fewer than 300,000 clones, about 11% recorded once. As regards this clone: Its specificity is unknown.

Regarding the study as a whole: A pattern of fewer insertions and more deletions at VDJ junctions was seen in type 1 diabetes patients. Patients with Type 1 diabetes showed moderately but significantly shorter TCRB CDR3s in all four CD4+ subsets.

The sequence was collected from a man in his thirties or forties with type 1 diabetes. Sequencing was performed on naive CD4+ T cells from blood.

DNA for the CDR3: TGCGCCAGCAGCCAATCGACACTTCTACGAGAGACCCAGTACTTC. Its translation is CASSQSTLLRETQYF. The chain combines TRBV4-1 with TRBJ2-5, with D uncertain. V lost 2 bases and J 4 bases, leaving 14 bases between the germline ends. CDR1 and CDR2 (germline): MGHRA, YSYEKL. The CDR3 has 15 amino acids.